The next 28 T cell receptor beta chains were all read from a single sample in a study of regulatory T cells in long-lasting Graves disease. HTBI primers from iRepertoire and Arm-PCR of CDR3 regions yielded the TCR beta libraries. MiXCR, applied by TCRdb to the multiplex PCR reads, yields one record per CDR3 protein. The repertoire holds approximately 210,000 distinct CDR3 sequences, approximately 20% seen once, with around 20% in the top ten. Specified time point: newly diagnosed GD, antithyroid drugs for less than 3 months. Isolated PBMC RNA provided the starting material for the TCR library. The sample in question was peripheral blood mononuclear cells (PBMCs), obtained at new diagnosis, from a patient treated with antithyroid drugs. Receptors originate from a female donor with Graves disease.

This clonotype was recorded a few times. In DNA, the CDR3 is TGTGCCAGCAGCACCTTCAACTCTGGAAACACCATATATTTT. It encodes CASSTFNSGNTIYF. The chain employs TRBV5-4 and TRBJ1-3; D not certain. V dropped 4 bases and J dropped 0 bases, with 8 bases sitting between them. The V gene's germline CDR1 is SGHNT and CDR2 YYREEE (reference sequence). The CDR3 spans 14 residues.

There are many counts of this clonotype. The gene calls are TRBV19 and TRBJ1-5; unclear D gene. The ends were cut back, 5 bases at V and 3 bases at J, with 8 bases in the middle. The CDR3 has 13 amino acids. Germline CDR1 LNHDA, CDR2 SQIVND (reference sequence). The CDR3 loop is CASSGDLNQPQHF. Here the CDR3 DNA reads TGTGCCAGTAGTGGAGACCTCAATCAGCCCCAGCATTTT.

This clonotype showed up many times. J is TRBJ1-1 and V is TRBV3-1; 9 bases agree with TRBD1. Germline V CDR1 and CDR2: LGHDT, YNNKEL (reference sequence). The CDR3 extends over 15 amino acids. V lost 4 bases to trimming and J lost 3 bases; unmatched junction nucleotides: 6. CDR3 DNA sequence: TGTGCCAGCAGCCCTTTGACAGGGGGATACACTGAAGCTTTCTTT. Protein: CASSPLTGGYTEAFF.

This clonotype was seen repeatedly, ten times or more. The gene calls are TRBV5-1 and TRBJ1-2; TRBD1 aligns across 8 bases. This CDR3 is 16 amino acids long. Germline V gene sequence: CDR1 SGHRS, CDR2 YFSETQ. Germline trimming cut 3 bases from V and 4 bases from J; bases unmatched to any gene: 11. CDR3 sequence reads: CASSWFGPGTGYGYTF. The CDR3 nucleotides are TGCGCCAGCAGCTGGTTCGGCCCTGGGACAGGCTATGGCTACACCTTC. Full variable domain (missing parts from reference TRBV5-1 and TRBJ1-2): KAGVTQTPRYLIKTRGQQVTLSCSPISGHRSVSWYQQTPGQGLQFLFEYFSETQRNKGNFPGRFSGRQFSNSRSEMNVSTLELGDSALYLCASSWFGPGTGYGYTFGSGTRLTVV.

This clonotype was recorded many times. J is TRBJ2-5 and V is TRBV27, with 8 bases lining up with TRBD1. Trimming cost V 4 bases and J 5 bases; bases outside gene matches: 3. This CDR3 region has 13 residues. Per the germline V gene, CDR1 is MNHEY and CDR2 is SMNVEV (reference sequence). In DNA form, the CDR3 reads TGTGCCAGCAGTTCGGACAGGGTTGAGACCCAGTACTTC. This gives the protein CASSSDRVETQYF.

This clonotype appeared many times. This chain uses TRBV5-8 with TRBJ2-1, with TRBD1 as a possible D gene (5 bases). CDR1 SGHTS and CDR2 YDEGEE come from the germline V gene. CDR3 size: 13 residues. V lost 2 bases, J lost 9 bases, and 12 bases lay in between. The CDR3 loop reads CASSLGRATEQFF. CDR3 nucleotide sequence: TGTGCCAGCAGCTTAGGCAGGGCCACTGAGCAGTTCTTC. Combining the CDR3 with reference TRBV5-8 and TRBJ2-1 gives the whole variable domain EAGVTQSPTHLIKTRGQQATLRCSPISGHTSVYWYQQALGLGLQFLLWYDEGEERNRGNFPPRFSGRQFPNYSSELNVNALELEDSALYLCASSLGRATEQFFGPGTRLTVL.

This clonotype was counted many times. The chain recombines TRBV14 with TRBJ1-6; D uncertain. Germline-derived CDR1 and CDR2 are SGHDN and FVKESK. There are 13 residues in the CDR3. V was shortened by 4 bases and J by 8 bases, with 9 bases between the two germline ends. This chain's CDR3 is CASSRGIYSPLHF. DNA for the CDR3: TGTGCCAGCAGCCGGGGAATTTATTCACCCCTCCACTTT.

A few counts support this clonotype. This could be a read error, since a much larger clone is one nucleotide away. This chain joins TRBV7-9 and TRBJ2-4, with D maybe TRBD1 (6 bases). In germline, CDR1 is SEHNR, CDR2 FQNEAQ (reference sequence). The CDR3 covers 15 residues. The V end lost 5 bases, the J end lost 6 bases, and 17 bases lay between the germline ends. CDR3 sequence reads: CASSDPSRGGNIQYF. CDR3 sequence (DNA): TGTGCCAGCAGCGATCCGAGCAGGGGCGGAAACATTCAGTACTTC.

The gene calls are TRBV2 and TRBJ1-2, with 9 bases identical to TRBD1. V shed 4 bases, J shed 8 bases, and the junction held 8 bases outside the gene matches. CDR3 length: 14 residues. Germline V gives CDR1 SNHLY, CDR2 FYNNEI. The CDR3, as DNA: TGTGCCAGCAGTGGGGACAGGGTCATCTCGGGCTACACCTTC. Translation gives CASSGDRVISGYTF.

This clonotype was recorded at least ten times. The gene calls are TRBV12-3 or TRBV12-4 and TRBJ1-1; D unresolved. The germline V and J ends were trimmed by 5 bases and 2 bases, with 9 bases remaining between them. CDR3 size: 13 residues. The CDR3, as DNA: TGTGCCAGCAGTCCCCGACCCAACACTGAAGCTTTCTTT. It encodes CASSPRPNTEAFF.

Note on this clonotype: Just one base apart from a much larger clone, this may be a read error. The V call is TRBV2, the J call TRBJ2-3, with D perhaps matching TRBD1 or TRBD2 (6 bases each). The J call may be in error: the DNA end matches TRBJ2-1 better. This CDR3 comprises 13 residues. Germline V gives CDR1 SNHLY, CDR2 FYNNEI. In DNA form, the CDR3 reads TGTGCCAGCAGTATGAGGGGGGACTTGGGGCAGTTCTTC. Protein sequence: CASSMRGDLGQFF.

This clonotype was observed at least ten times. The gene calls are TRBV20-1 and TRBJ1-1; tentatively, D is TRBD1 (5 bases). The germline V and J ends were trimmed by 4 bases and 8 bases, with 23 bases remaining between them. Germline loops: CDR1 DFQATT, CDR2 SNEGSKA (reference sequence). The CDR3 runs 15 residues. CDR3 protein: CSATKGNRGSSEAFF. The CDR3 DNA sequence: TGCAGTGCTACTAAGGGGAATAGGGGATCATCAGAAGCTTTCTTT.

The chain has TRBV12-3 or TRBV12-4 and TRBJ1-2; TRBD1 is a possible D gene (6 bases). The CDR3 consists of 17 residues. V was cut by 6 bases and J by 5 bases, with 25 bases left in between. CDR3 in amino acids: CASSQGDTSGRGYGYTF. As DNA, the CDR3 is TGTGCCAGCAGCCAAGGGGACACCTCGGGACGCGGATATGGCTACACCTTC.

The chain employs TRBV9 and TRBJ1-4; D not resolved. The germline gives CDR1 SGDLS, CDR2 YYNGEE. V lost 0 bases and J 3 bases, leaving 6 bases between the germline ends. The CDR3 sequence is 14 residues long. The DNA for the CDR3 is TGTGCCAGCAGCGTAGAGGGAGCTAATGAAAAACTGTTTTTT. As protein: CASSVEGANEKLFF.

In this sample, this clonotype turned up many times. The chain has TRBV10-3 and TRBJ1-1; D gene ambiguous. This CDR3 has 14 residues. V was trimmed by 6 bases and J by 4 bases, leaving 15 bases between them. Germline-derived CDR1 and CDR2 are ENHRY and SYGVKD. CDR3 nucleotides: TGTGCCATCAGGACCCTACAAGGGCGCACTGAAGCTTTCTTT. Translated: CAIRTLQGRTEAFF.

This clonotype has at least ten counts. The rearrangement joins TRBV12-3 or TRBV12-4 to TRBJ2-5; D may be TRBD2 (5 bases). The germline V and J ends were trimmed by 6 bases and 3 bases, with 8 bases remaining between them. This CDR3 contains 12 residues. CDR3 nucleotides: TGTGCCAGCAGCTCCGGGGAAGAGACCCAGTACTTC. As protein: CASSSGEETQYF.

This clonotype occurred many times. This chain uses TRBV7-9 with TRBJ2-7, with 10 bases aligning to TRBD1. The J segment lost 6 bases and the V segment lost 5 bases, leaving 7 bases of the junction unmatched. This CDR3 region has 14 residues. Germline CDR1 and CDR2: SEHNR and FQNEAQ (reference sequence). This chain's CDR3 is CASSLTGDRGEQYF. The CDR3 coding sequence is TGTGCCAGCAGCCTCACAGGGGACAGGGGCGAGCAGTACTTC.

The sample holds many counts of this clonotype. This chain links TRBV7-9 with TRBJ2-2; D call uncertain. Germline lookup yields CDR1 SEHNR and CDR2 FQNEAQ (reference sequence). The CDR3 has 14 residues. Trimming left V 2 bases short and J 5 bases short, with 9 bases between. CDR3 DNA: TGTGCCAGCAGCTTACCCTGGGGAACCGGGGAGCTGTTTTTT. This sequence encodes CASSLPWGTGELFF.

In regard to this clonotype: A far larger clone is only one base removed, so a read error is likely. CDR3 loop: CASSGNLAGAPYNEQFF. The CDR3 DNA reads TGTGCCAGCAGTGGTAATCTAGCGGGAGCCCCCTACAATGAGCAGTTCTTC. This rearrangement joins TRBV7-3 to TRBJ2-1, with 10 nucleotides matching TRBD2. The CDR3 runs to 17 residues. V was clipped by 6 bases and J by 2 bases; unmatched bases: 10. CDR1 and CDR2 from the germline V gene are SGHTA and FQGTGA.

This clonotype was seen only once. A far more abundant clone sits one base away, making this likely a read error. The J gene is TRBJ1-1, the V gene TRBV12-3 or TRBV12-4; D unresolved. V lost 7 bases and J 4 bases, leaving 10 bases between the germline ends. The CDR3 covers 12 residues. The CDR3 DNA follows: TGTGCCAGCAAGCGGCTGAGCACTGAAGCTTTCTTT. Protein product: CASKRLSTEAFF.

This clonotype appeared many times. V gene TRBV7-9 combines with J gene TRBJ1-2, with TRBD1 as a possible D gene (5 bases). The CDR3 contains 14 residues. The germline gives CDR1 SEHNR, CDR2 FQNEAQ (reference sequence). V was clipped by 0 bases and J by 3 bases, with 8 bases between them. CDR3 amino acids: CASSLAGDDYGYTF. CDR3 bases: TGTGCCAGCAGCTTAGCTGGGGACGACTATGGCTACACCTTC.

This clonotype was counted many times. The V gene is TRBV2, the J gene TRBJ2-7; no definite D call. With 8 bases removed from V and 4 bases from J, the gap between germline ends came to 12 bases. The CDR3 spans 12 residues. The germline CDR1 and CDR2 sequences are SNHLY and FYNNEI. Here the CDR3 reads CASRYGTYEQYF. The DNA for the CDR3 is TGTGCCAGCCGGTACGGTACGTACGAGCAGTACTTC.

This chain uses TRBV20-1 with TRBJ2-5; 9 bases fit TRBD2. The better agreement between TRBJ2-1 and the DNA end casts doubt on the J call. This CDR3 is built from 19 residues. Germline V gene lookup returns CDR1 DFQATT and CDR2 SNEGSKA (reference sequence). The CDR3 protein is CSARAPLVAGGTSSNEQFF. The DNA of the CDR3 is TGCAGTGCTAGAGCCCCACTAGTGGCGGGAGGGACTAGCTCCAATGAGCAGTTCTTC.

There are a few counts of this clonotype. This may stem from a read error, because a much larger clone lies one nucleotide away. The V gene is TRBV7-2, the J gene TRBJ2-7; 11 bases are a match to TRBD2. Germline V gives CDR1 SGHTA, CDR2 FQGNSA. The CDR3 has 15 amino acids. V lost 5 bases and J lost 0; bases outside the gene matches: 3. The CDR3 loop reads CASSRGLADSYEQYF. CDR3 bases: TGTGCCAGCAGCCGGGGACTAGCGGACTCCTACGAGCAGTACTTC. Full variable domain (missing parts from reference TRBV7-2 and TRBJ2-7): GAGVSQSPSNKVTEKGKDVELRCDPISGHTALYWYRQSLGQGLEFLIYFQGNSAPDKSGLPSDRFSAERTGGSVSTLTIQRTQQEDSAVYLCASSRGLADSYEQYFGPGTRLTVT.

In nucleotides, the CDR3 is TGTGCCAGCAGCCAGGAACTAGAGAGCTCCTACGAGCAGTACTTC. Its protein product is CASSQELESSYEQYF. The rearrangement links TRBV3-1 to TRBJ2-7, with D maybe TRBD2 (5 bases). Germline CDR1 is LGHDT and CDR2 is YNNKEL (reference sequence). The ends were cut back, 3 bases at V and 0 bases at J, with 12 bases in the middle. The CDR3 consists of 15 residues.

In this sample, this clonotype turned up many times. The chain links TRBV19 to TRBJ1-1; D unresolved. This CDR3 comprises 17 residues. Germline loops: CDR1 LNHDA, CDR2 SQIVND (reference sequence). V was shortened by 5 bases and J by 0 bases, with 19 bases between the two germline ends. CDR3 sequence reads: CASSLHSRQNMNTEAFF. Written as DNA, the CDR3 is TGTGCCAGTAGTCTACATTCGCGCCAGAATATGAACACTGAAGCTTTCTTT.

This clonotype was seen repeatedly, ten times or more. The genes are TRBV28 and TRBJ2-3, with D perhaps TRBD2 (5 bases). Germline CDR1 and CDR2: MDHEN and SYDVKM. Deletions cut 5 bases from V and 1 base from J, with 19 bases between. This CDR3 is built from 17 residues. The CDR3 reads CASSPPPGKPGTDTQYF. Here the CDR3 DNA reads TGTGCCAGCAGTCCCCCCCCCGGGAAACCGGGCACAGATACGCAGTATTTT.

The J gene is TRBJ2-1, the V gene TRBV30, with D perhaps matching TRBD1 (6 bases). Germline V gives CDR1 GTSNPN, CDR2 SVGIG (reference sequence). The CDR3 sequence is 14 residues long. V dropped 4 bases and J dropped 7 bases, with 17 bases sitting between them. The CDR3 loop reads CAWTDLQGLNEQFF. In DNA, the CDR3 is TGTGCCTGGACCGACCTACAGGGTTTGAATGAGCAGTTCTTC.